This T cell receptor beta chain was found in a study of T-cell memory formation after mild COVID-19. Study-wide context: For the most part, TCR clusters were specific to one donor. Study findings and constraints: Clones shrinking from day 15 to 85 showed even CD4/CD8 mixes; later expanders tilted CD4+. There were some responding clones in pre-infection memory, which suggested that cross-reactive memory had joined.

A note on this clonotype: Its specificity is not known.

Germline V gene lookup returns CDR1 SGHVS and CDR2 FQNEAQ. V trimming: 5 bases; J trimming: 2 bases; junction bases outside the gene matches: 5. The CDR3 spans 15 residues. TCRdb called the 5' RACE reads again in MiXCR, with one record for every CDR3 protein. The sample holds 110,000 or so distinct CDR3 sequences; approximately 22% are singletons and the top ten take 40% to 50%. The sequenced material came from PBMCs or a T cell subset sorted from them (not recorded which). This TCR derives from a young man who had mild COVID-19 (a few samples of this study predate the infection). Cell type and time point are not known. The chain couples TRBV7-8 to TRBJ2-3; TRBD2 matches 9 bases. DNA for the CDR3: TGTGCCAGCAGCCAAAGCGGGGGGCCCACAGATACGCAGTATTTT. Translation: CASSQSGGPTDTQYF.